This note documents a single T cell receptor (beta chain) sequence. The data stem from a study of PD-1 blockade in mismatch repair-deficient tumors. The CDR3 totals 17 residues. Germline CDR1 SGHAT, CDR2 FQNNGV. After removal of 5 bases from V and 0 bases from J, the junction contained 9 bases not matched to a gene. TCRdb's copy holds only in-frame clones and misses some; the assay was immunoSEQ multiplex PCR. The data contain about 100,000 clones, 82% of them singletons. This clonotype originated in an adult with mismatch repair-deficient cancer. Sequencing used peripheral blood, obtained 36 weeks after starting pembrolizumab. This rearrangement joins TRBV11-2 to TRBJ2-3; 9 nucleotides align to TRBD2. CDR3 in DNA: TGTGCCAGCAGCCCCCAGATGCTAGCGGGGAGCACAGATACGCAGTATTTT. Protein product: CASSPQMLAGSTDTQYF.